This passage covers 2 T cell receptor beta chains from one sample sequenced in a study of blood T cell repertoires in COVID-19. Here immunoSEQ multiplex PCR was the method, and the copy in TCRdb shows in-frame clones only, minus some. The sample shows roughly 280,000 clones, roughly nine tenths of them seen only once. Sequenced sample: PBMCs or T cells enriched from blood (not recorded which). These receptors were taken from a woman in her 50s who had recovered from COVID-19.

The gene calls are TRBV7-2 and TRBJ2-1; tentatively, D is TRBD2 (7 bases). The ends were cut back, 1 base at V and 5 bases at J, with 24 bases in the middle. This CDR3 spans 19 amino acids. CDR1 and CDR2 from the germline V gene are SGHTA and FQGNSA. CDR3 sequence (DNA): TGTGCCAGCAGCTTAGGTGGGGGCCCAGCGGGAAGGCCGAACAATGAGCAGTTCTTC. This codes for CASSLGGGPAGRPNNEQFF.

This chain uses TRBV27 with TRBJ1-6; D is undetermined. There are 17 residues in the CDR3. Deletions cut 7 bases from V and 11 bases from J, with 27 bases between. From germline, CDR1 is MNHEY and CDR2 SMNVEV (reference sequence). In DNA form, the CDR3 reads TGTGCCAGCAACGACCCGCGGCGGGGTGGGCGAGAGGCACCCCTCCACTTT. Encoded protein: CASNDPRRGGREAPLHF.